This T cell receptor (beta chain) was found in a study of T-cell reconstitution after alpha-beta-depleted transplantation in children. This clonotype was found many times. The CDR3 runs to 12 residues. The germline gives CDR1 MDHEN, CDR2 SYDVKM. Trimming took off 6 bases at V and 3 bases at J, with 9 bases between the two ends. This sample's TCRbeta library carried unique molecular identifier barcodes. TCRdb re-analysed the PCR reads in MiXCR, keeping a single row per CDR3 protein. In the table there are approximately 290,000 distinct CDR3 sequences, roughly 11% of which are singletons. This chain joins TRBV28 and TRBJ2-7; possibly TRBD1 for D (5 bases). The sequencing here drew on peripheral blood, taken 180 days after TCRalphabeta/CD19-depleted stem cell transplant. This receptor was taken from a male patient aged 2-9 years who had a stem cell transplant for chronic granulomatous disease, so the T cells may come from the graft donor. The DNA of the CDR3 is TGTGCCAGCAGGCTGACAGACTACGAGCAGTACTTC. Translating it yields CASRLTDYEQYF.